Sequencing of this TCR beta chain was carried out in a study of control samples from healthy donors and cancer patients. The repertoire was sequenced with immunoSEQ multiplex PCR; TCRdb's copy has only in-frame clones and lacks some. The sample consists of 150,000 or so clones, over 85% of them appearing once. Sequencing used blood. The TCR comes from a man aged 25 to 40 in good health.

This CDR3 reads CASSYGTQRVETQYF. CDR3 in DNA: TGTGCCAGCAGTTACGGGACACAGAGGGTAGAGACCCAGTACTTC. The chain links TRBV6-2 or TRBV6-3 to TRBJ2-5; a possible D gene is TRBD1 (6 bases). Trimming took 2 bases from V and 4 from J, leaving 14 bases between them. Looked up from germline, CDR1 is MNHEY and CDR2 is SVGEGT. The CDR3 has 15 residues.